This T cell receptor (beta chain) was retrieved from a study of human T cells and chemical hapten exposure. About the research overall: Minor pooled library volume differences mainly drove per-sample TCR yield variation. Study-level findings and limits: The immune response of these alopecia patients might not match healthy individuals'. Expanded TCR counts at PT1 were positively correlated with the patch test score.

About this clonotype: Its target is not known.

As to time point: patch test 3, about 24 weeks after DPC sensitization. Specified treatment: therapeutic diphenylcyclopropenone sensitization with weekly scalp DPC. What the library attached to individual cDNA molecules were unique molecular identifiers. TCRdb fed the RACE reads into MiXCR, producing one record per CDR3 protein. The sample shows over 80,000 distinct CDR3 sequences, approximately 10% of them seen only once. This specimen was whole blood, taken in connection with sensitization to the hapten diphenylcyclopropenone (DPC). The sequence was collected from a woman aged 25-40 years with alopecia areata. Some clones in this sample may be carry-over from other donors' samples.

The CDR3 spells CASTEANYGYTF. CDR3 nucleotides: TGTGCCAGTACCGAAGCTAACTATGGCTACACCTTC. The chain uses TRBV2 and TRBJ1-2; D call uncertain. This CDR3 has 12 residues. Trimming cost V 9 bases and J 0 bases, with 8 bases left between them. The germline gives CDR1 SNHLY, CDR2 FYNNEI. The variable domain in full, with the rest retrieved from reference TRBV2 and TRBJ1-2, is EPEVTQTPSHQVTQMGQEVILRCVPISNHLYFYWYRQILGQKVEFLVSFYNNEISEKSEIFDDQFSVERPDGSNFTLKIRSTKLEDSAMYFCASTEANYGYTFGSGTRLTVV.